Listed below are T cell receptor beta chains from one sample, sequenced in a study of OX40 agonist ivuxolimab in advanced cancers. TCRdb's copy holds only in-frame clones and misses some; the assay was immunoSEQ multiplex PCR. The sample shows around 85,000 clones, roughly nine tenths of them seen only once. The specimen comprised CD4+ or CD8+ T cells sorted from blood, sampled in a trial of the OX40 agonist ivuxolimab. The source is an adult with an advanced solid tumor such as melanoma, head and neck, liver or kidney cancer. Each CDR3 is given with its conserved first and last residue.

V,CDR3
TRBV11-3,CASSWGDSPLHF
TRBV14,CASSLGGGGEQYF
TRBV6-6,CASTDSNAGAFF
TRBV30,CAWSSVFKFDTEAFF
TRBV7-4,CASSSPEGFGQGVRGYTF
TRBV5-5,CASSLPGEGTNEKLFF
TRBV9,CASSVGGISYEQYF
TRBV30,CAWKGYGYTF
TRBV6-5,CASSYLPGQRNTIYF
TRBV2,CASSEWPATNEKLFF
TRBV29-1,CSVVGTIQYF
TRBV7-2,CASSFLGSGYGYTF
TRBV6-5,CASSYYGAGGDGEQFF
TRBV6-6,CASSYSRYEQYF
TRBV19,CASSIRDRFQPQHF
TRBV7-3,CASSLGGNTDTQYF